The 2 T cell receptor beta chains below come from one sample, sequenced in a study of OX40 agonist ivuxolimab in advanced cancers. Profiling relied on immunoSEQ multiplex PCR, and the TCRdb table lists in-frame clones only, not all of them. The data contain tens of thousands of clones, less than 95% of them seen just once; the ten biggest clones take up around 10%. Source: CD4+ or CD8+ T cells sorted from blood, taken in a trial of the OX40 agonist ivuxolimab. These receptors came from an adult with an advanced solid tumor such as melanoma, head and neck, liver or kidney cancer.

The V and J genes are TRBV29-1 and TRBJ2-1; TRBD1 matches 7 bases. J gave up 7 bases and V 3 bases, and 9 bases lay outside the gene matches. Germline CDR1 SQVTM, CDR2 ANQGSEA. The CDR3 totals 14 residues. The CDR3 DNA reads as TGCAGCGTTGACCCTACAGGGGTTTGGAATGAGCAGTTCTTC. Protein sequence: CSVDPTGVWNEQFF.

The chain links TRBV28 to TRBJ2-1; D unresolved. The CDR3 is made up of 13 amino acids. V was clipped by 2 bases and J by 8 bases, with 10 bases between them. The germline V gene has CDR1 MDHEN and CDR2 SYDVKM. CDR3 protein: CASSLRSSDEQFF. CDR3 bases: TGTGCCAGCAGTTTAAGATCAAGCGATGAGCAGTTCTTC.